This T cell receptor (beta chain) appears in the sequencing data of a study of identical twins. About this clonotype: Its cognate antigen is unknown.

TCRdb fed the 5' RACE reads into MiXCR, producing one record per CDR3 protein. The table has about 240,000 distinct CDR3 sequences, over 9.5% seen once. CDR3 length equals 14 residues. V was shortened by 8 bases and J by 10 bases, with 21 bases between the two germline ends. Germline CDR1 ENHRY, CDR2 SYGVKD. Study findings and constraints: Instead of following the same donors, the conclusions were based on cross-sectional statistical analysis. High-abundance cord blood beta clonotypes had fewer insertions; memory repertoires showed none.

The TCR sequence derives from a man in his forties or fifties in good health. The V gene is TRBV10-3, the J gene TRBJ2-1, with D tentatively TRBD2 (7 bases). The specimen was memory T cells sorted from blood. Written as DNA, the CDR3 is TGTGCCATCGGACCGAGGGGGGGTTTAAAAGAGCAGTTCTTC. Protein product: CAIGPRGGLKEQFF.